These 3 T cell receptor beta chains originate from one sample sequenced in a study of T cells in Graves' hyperthyroidism and ophthalmopathy. Using RNA transcripts as the source, TCR beta CDR3 regions were amplified. HTBI primers were the set used in a first-round RT-PCR of the TCR CDR3. TCRdb re-called the multiplex PCR reads through MiXCR, storing one row per CDR3 protein. The sample holds about 350,000 distinct CDR3 sequences, approximately 13% seen once. Sequencing was carried out using blood. The receptors shown here come from a young woman with Graves' hyperthyroidism.

This clonotype was recorded at least ten times. The chain employs TRBV6-2 or TRBV6-3 and TRBJ1-3; D ambiguous. Trimming shortened V by 6 bases and J by 3 bases, and 9 bases separated the two germline ends. Germline V gene data show CDR1 as MNHEY and CDR2 as SVGEGT. The CDR3 sequence is 13 residues long. The CDR3 nucleotides read TGTGCCAGCAGATTCCGGAGTGGAAACACCATATATTTT. Translating it yields CASRFRSGNTIYF.

The sample holds a few counts of this clonotype. The chain's CDR3 is CASSPGGRGTEAFF. The CDR3 nucleotides read TGTGCCAGCTCCCCAGGGGGGCGCGGGACTGAAGCTTTCTTT. V gene TRBV6-1 combines with J gene TRBJ1-1; 7 bases align to TRBD1. Germline CDR1 and CDR2: MNHNS and SASEGT. This CDR3 has 14 amino acids. The ends lost 8 bases at V and 5 bases at J; junction bases unmatched: 11.

This clonotype came up many times. J is TRBJ1-1 and V is TRBV2, with D unclear. The CDR3 consists of 13 residues. The V and J ends lost 10 bases and 0 bases respectively, with 12 bases between them. Germline CDR1 and CDR2: SNHLY and FYNNEI. Here the CDR3 DNA reads TGTGCCACAAAGGACGACATGAACACTGAAGCTTTCTTT. This gives the protein CATKDDMNTEAFF. Variable domain in full (rest from reference TRBV2 and TRBJ1-1): EPEVTQTPSHQVTQMGQEVILRCVPISNHLYFYWYRQILGQKVEFLVSFYNNEISEKSEIFDDQFSVERPDGSNFTLKIRSTKLEDSAMYFCATKDDMNTEAFFGQGTRLTVV.